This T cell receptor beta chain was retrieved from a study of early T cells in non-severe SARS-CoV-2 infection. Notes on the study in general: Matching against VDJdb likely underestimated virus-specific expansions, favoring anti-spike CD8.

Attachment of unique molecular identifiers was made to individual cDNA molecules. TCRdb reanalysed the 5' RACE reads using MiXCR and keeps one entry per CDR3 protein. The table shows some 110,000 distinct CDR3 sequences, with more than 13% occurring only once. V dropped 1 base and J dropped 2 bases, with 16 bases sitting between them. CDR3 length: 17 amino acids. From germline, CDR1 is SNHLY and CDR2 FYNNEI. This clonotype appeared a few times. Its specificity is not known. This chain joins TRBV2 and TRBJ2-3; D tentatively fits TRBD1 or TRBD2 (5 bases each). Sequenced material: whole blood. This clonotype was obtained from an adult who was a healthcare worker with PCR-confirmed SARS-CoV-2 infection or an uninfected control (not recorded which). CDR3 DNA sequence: TGTGCCAGCAGTGAAGGAAACGGGGCGGTGCACACAGATACGCAGTATTTT. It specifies CASSEGNGAVHTDTQYF.